Described below is a single T cell receptor beta chain sequence and its context. Its target is unknown. The sample belongs to a study of PD-1 blockade in mismatch repair-deficient tumors. The overall study: All were previously treated, progressing patients with 12 mismatch repair-deficient cancer types. Broader study findings: After pembrolizumab, tumor-resident clones rose rapidly, then generally contracted before radiologic responses.

PCR or immunohistochemistry showed mismatch repair deficiency in every enrolled patient. Three pembrolizumab responders had their TCRs sequenced. The CDR3 totals 13 residues. CDR1 and CDR2 from the germline V gene are SGHNT and YENEEA. V dropped 5 bases and J dropped 8 bases, with 15 bases sitting between them. The protocol was immunoSEQ multiplex PCR, while the TCRdb copy is restricted to in-frame clones and leaves out a portion. The sample records roughly 84,000 clones, about 85% being singletons. The gene calls are TRBV11-3 and TRBJ1-2, with D uncertain. This TCR was recovered from an adult with mismatch repair-deficient cancer. The sequences come from peripheral blood, collected 12 weeks after starting pembrolizumab. CDR3 nucleotide sequence: TGTGCCAGCAGCGCAAGCGGTAGTTACGGCTACACCTTC. It encodes CASSASGSYGYTF.